This record looks at one T cell receptor beta chain sequence and its context. The germline V gene encodes CDR1 MDHEN and CDR2 SYDVKM. The length of the CDR3 is 14 residues. Trimming removed 6 bases from V and 2 bases from J; junction bases left unmatched: 3. The data belong to a study of technical replicates of blood from a few donors. Profiled with immunoSEQ multiplex PCR; TCRdb holds only in-frame clones, not every one. The sample shows 95,000 or so clones, about 95% of them seen only once. The chain combines TRBV28 with TRBJ2-7; 11 nucleotides agree with TRBD2. What was sequenced was T cells isolated from PBMCs. This TCR came from a human donor in good health. Here the CDR3 DNA reads TGTGCCAGCAGGTCGGGACTAGCGGCCTACGAGCAGTACTTC. This sequence encodes CASRSGLAAYEQYF. Using reference TRBV28 and TRBJ2-7 for the parts outside the CDR3, the full variable domain is DVKVTQSSRYLVKRTGEKVFLECVQDMDHENMFWYRQDPGLGLRLIYFSYDVKMKEKGDIPEGYSVSREKKERFSLILESASTNQTSMYLCASRSGLAAYEQYFGPGTRLTVT.